This T cell receptor (beta chain) was found in a study of T cell responses to AZD1222 COVID-19 vaccine. Study-wide results and caveats: Reportedly, nearly half of unique spike TCRs recognized epitopes outside B.1.351/B.1.1.7 mutations. Without day 14 samples, only post-peak T cell repertoires were studied. Compared with day 0, the breadth and depth of the Spike-specific TCR repertoire rose significantly after two doses of AZD1222. Donors skewed white British and female; clonal diversity was possibly underestimated.

Sequencing used immunoSEQ multiplex PCR; TCRdb keeps in-frame clones, though not all of them. This table has under 150,000 clones, 92% appearing once. As to this clone: Its target is not known.

Germline CDR1 LGHNT, CDR2 FRNRAP. V shed 6 bases, J shed 8 bases, and the junction held 11 bases outside the gene matches. CDR3 length: 14 residues. Sample: peripheral blood, taken on day 0 of AZD1222 vaccination. The TCR was taken from an adult in good health. The chain joins TRBV12-5 to TRBJ1-2; TRBD1 matches at 8 bases. The CDR3 spells CASGAQDRGGGYTF. DNA of the CDR3: TGTGCTAGTGGGGCCCAAGACAGGGGTGGCGGCTACACCTTC.